A single sample gave rise to the 26 T cell receptor beta chains below, sequenced in a study of spatial heterogeneity in lung cancer. TCRdb reprocessed the 5' RACE reads with MiXCR, giving one entry per CDR3 protein. In the table there are about 100,000 distinct CDR3 sequences, approximately 4.4% of which are singletons. Their cognate antigens are unknown. Whole-study findings and limits: Intratumoral expanded alpha and beta TCR counts were found to track tumor mutation counts.

Time point specified: sample taken at primary tumor resection. Sequenced material: lung tumor tissue, taken at surgery. The receptor set was obtained from a male donor with early-stage non-small cell lung cancer.

The J gene is TRBJ2-3, the V gene TRBV9, with D maybe TRBD2 (5 bases). The V end was cut by 4 bases, the J end by 6 bases, with 24 bases between. This CDR3 has 17 amino acids. Germline CDR1 reads SGDLS; CDR2 reads YYNGEE. The CDR3 bases are TGTGCCAGCAGCCCCTGGGGTAGCCACGGGATTGTGGATACGCAGTATTTT. Its translation: CASSPWGSHGIVDTQYF.

This clonotype was picked up many times. V and J are TRBV29-1 and TRBJ2-3; D gene uncertain. V was trimmed by 5 bases and J by 0 bases, leaving 12 bases between them. Germline V gives CDR1 SQVTM, CDR2 ANQGSEA. This CDR3 comprises 14 residues. The DNA of the CDR3 is TGCAGCGTTAAAGCGAGTTGGAGCACAGATACGCAGTATTTT. This sequence encodes CSVKASWSTDTQYF.

This clonotype was counted many times. This chain's CDR3 is CASSLGRGFSYEQYF. CDR3 nucleotides: TGTGCCAGCAGCTTAGGCAGGGGTTTCTCCTACGAGCAGTACTTC. The J gene is TRBJ2-7, the V gene TRBV7-7; tentatively, D is TRBD1 (6 bases). V lost 1 base and J lost 0, with 10 bases in between. This CDR3 is built from 15 residues. Germline assignment: CDR1 SSHAT and CDR2 FNYEAQ (reference sequence).

With respect to this clonotype: The junction differs from germline at one of its ends, possibly a read error. The chain carries TRBV7-9 and TRBJ1-1; D gene uncertain. Germline V CDR1 and CDR2: SEHNR, FQNEAQ (reference sequence). The CDR3 loop spans 12 amino acids. In DNA form, the CDR3 reads TGTGCCAGCAGCTACACGGGCACTGAAGCCTTCTTT. Its protein product is CASSYTGTEAFF.

This clonotype was observed a handful of times. The gene calls are TRBV6-6 and TRBJ2-3; 12 bases agree with TRBD2. CDR3 size: 16 residues. Losses at the gene ends were 8 bases for V and 0 bases for J; bases not matched to a gene: 6. Germline-derived CDR1 and CDR2 are MNHNY and SVGAGI (reference sequence). The CDR3 is CASSIGTSGSTDTQYF. As DNA, the CDR3 is TGTGCCAGCTCCATCGGGACTAGCGGGAGCACAGATACGCAGTATTTT.

There are many counts of this clonotype. The chain recombines TRBV14 with TRBJ2-1, with D possibly TRBD2 on 6 matching bases. This CDR3 has 16 residues. V was pared by 2 bases and J by 0 bases, with 11 bases between. In germline, CDR1 is SGHDN, CDR2 FVKESK. The CDR3 region has the DNA TGTGCCAGCAGCCAACGACCCGGGAGCTCCTACAATGAGCAGTTCTTC. Residues: CASSQRPGSSYNEQFF.

Many counts were recorded for this clonotype. This sequence joins TRBV7-8 and TRBJ2-3; no definite D call. CDR1 is SGHVS, CDR2 FQNEAQ, per germline. The CDR3 is 14 amino acids. V was clipped by 1 base and J by 2 bases, with 7 bases between them. The DNA for the CDR3 is TGTGCCAGCAGCTTAGGAAGACACACAGATACGCAGTATTTT. Amino acids: CASSLGRHTDTQYF.

This clonotype occurred a few times. This chain connects TRBV20-1 to TRBJ2-5; perhaps TRBD2 as D (6 bases). V lost 6 bases and J 5 bases, leaving 22 bases between the germline ends. This CDR3 is 15 amino acids long. CDR1 and CDR2 from the germline V gene are DFQATT and SNEGSKA (reference sequence). This CDR3 is CSAERWEDPGETQYF. The CDR3 nucleotides read TGCAGTGCAGAGAGGTGGGAGGACCCAGGGGAGACCCAGTACTTC.

In its sample, this clonotype was seen many times. The V call is TRBV20-1, the J call TRBJ1-2, with a tentative D call TRBD1 (5 bases). The germline V gene has CDR1 DFQATT and CDR2 SNEGSKA (reference sequence). CDR3 length: 13 residues. Trimming took 6 bases from V and 4 from J, leaving 15 bases between them. The CDR3 here is CSAALGTGYGYTF. CDR3 DNA: TGCAGTGCCGCGTTGGGGACGGGCTATGGCTACACCTTC.

Ten or more counts support this clonotype. The chain links TRBV27 to TRBJ2-1; 10 bases line up with TRBD2. Germline V lookup: CDR1 MNHEY, CDR2 SMNVEV (reference sequence). Trimming cost V 2 bases and J 8 bases; bases outside gene matches: 3. This CDR3 contains 14 residues. In DNA form, the CDR3 reads TGTGCCAGCAGTTTAACCACTAGCGGGGATGAGCAGTTCTTC. It translates to CASSLTTSGDEQFF.

This clonotype was observed a handful of times. The rearrangement links TRBV28 to TRBJ1-2; D not resolved. There are 14 residues in the CDR3. The V end lost 3 bases, the J end lost 4 bases, and 12 bases lay between the germline ends. Germline CDR1 is MDHEN and CDR2 is SYDVKM. The CDR3 DNA reads as TGTGCCAGCAGTTTCCTCCCTCGGACCTATGGCTACACCTTC. Amino acid sequence: CASSFLPRTYGYTF.

This clonotype was counted a few times. This chain joins TRBV6-2 or TRBV6-3 and TRBJ2-3, with D perhaps matching TRBD2 (6 bases). V gave up 6 bases and J gave up 0 bases, with 16 bases separating them. CDR1 is MNHEY and CDR2 is SVGEGT in the germline V gene. This CDR3 region has 16 residues. CDR3 nucleotide sequence: TGTGCCAGCAGCGGAGTCCCCGGGAGTAGCACAGATACGCAGTATTTT. Translated: CASSGVPGSSTDTQYF.

This clonotype was counted at least ten times. The J gene is TRBJ1-6, the V gene TRBV3-1; TRBD1 agrees at 9 bases. Unmatched junction bases numbered 5, after V lost 8 bases and J lost 0 bases. Germline assignment: CDR1 LGHDT and CDR2 YNNKEL (reference sequence). CDR3 length: 16 residues. The CDR3 protein is CASGPGQGSYNSPLHF. The CDR3 DNA is TGTGCCAGCGGGCCGGGACAGGGCTCCTATAATTCACCCCTCCACTTT.

The sample holds many counts of this clonotype. The chain recombines TRBV5-1 with TRBJ2-1; 10 nucleotides line up with TRBD2. The CDR3 length is 17 residues. Germline trimming cut 4 bases from V and 0 bases from J; bases unmatched to any gene: 7. Germline CDR1 and CDR2: SGHRS and YFSETQ. For the CDR3, the DNA is TGCGCCAGCAGCGTAGGACTAGCGGCGAGCTCCTACAATGAGCAGTTCTTC. This sequence encodes CASSVGLAASSYNEQFF.

This clonotype was detected ten times or more. V and J are TRBV18 and TRBJ2-5; TRBD2 matches 10 bases. CDR1 KGHSH and CDR2 LQKENI come from the germline V gene. The V and J ends lost 5 bases and 1 base, in that order; junction bases with no gene match: 10. The CDR3 sequence is 17 residues long. CDR3 nucleotides: TGTGCCAGCTCAACGAAAAAAATAGCGGGAGGCCAAGAGACCCAGTACTTC. Its protein is CASSTKKIAGGQETQYF.

This clonotype has a count of ten or more. The rearrangement links TRBV5-5 to TRBJ2-7; TRBD2 might be the D (6 bases). Trimming removed 3 bases at V and 1 base at J, with 11 bases between. Looked up from germline, CDR1 is SGHKS and CDR2 is YYEKEE (reference sequence). The CDR3 is 14 amino acids. CDR3 sequence: CASSWGLGSYEQYF. The CDR3 nucleotides are TGTGCCAGCAGCTGGGGACTCGGGTCCTACGAGCAGTACTTC.

At least ten counts were recorded for this clonotype. V is TRBV4-1 and J is TRBJ1-1; D possibly corresponds to TRBD1 (5 bases). Germline assignment: CDR1 MGHRA and CDR2 YSYEKL. V lost 1 base, J lost 1 base, and 10 bases lay in between. CDR3 length equals 15 residues. The CDR3 spells CASSQGREANTEAFF. CDR3 DNA sequence: TGCGCCAGCAGCCAAGGCAGGGAAGCGAACACTGAAGCTTTCTTT.

The rearrangement uses TRBV28 and TRBJ2-7; 7 bases map to TRBD1. V lost 6 bases and J lost 6; bases outside the gene matches: 8. Per germline, CDR1 MDHEN and CDR2 SYDVKM. The CDR3 consists of 13 residues. The CDR3 reads CASSTGVPGEQYF. CDR3 coding DNA: TGTGCCAGCAGCACAGGGGTTCCAGGCGAGCAGTACTTC. The variable domain in full, completed from reference TRBV28 and TRBJ2-7, reads DVKVTQSSRYLVKRTGEKVFLECVQDMDHENMFWYRQDPGLGLRLIYFSYDVKMKEKGDIPEGYSVSREKKERFSLILESASTNQTSMYLCASSTGVPGEQYFGPGTRLTVT.

This clonotype was counted many times. The chain carries TRBV28 and TRBJ2-7; D not resolved. Trimming shortened V by 4 bases and J by 3 bases, and 13 bases separated the two germline ends. Germline CDR1 is MDHEN and CDR2 is SYDVKM. The CDR3 runs 14 residues. The CDR3, as DNA: TGTGCCAGCAGTTCCGGCCTAATCAACTACGAGCAGTACTTC. It translates to CASSSGLINYEQYF.

This clonotype has at least ten counts. The rearrangement joins TRBV29-1 to TRBJ2-7, with 7 bases lining up with TRBD1. With V trimmed by 6 bases and J by 0 bases, 8 bases remained unmatched. CDR3 length: 14 amino acids. Germline V gene lookup returns CDR1 SQVTM and CDR2 ANQGSEA. The CDR3: CSVLSGTDSYEQYF. The CDR3 coding sequence is TGCAGCGTACTCTCCGGGACAGACTCCTACGAGCAGTACTTC.

This clonotype was picked up many times. V is TRBV9 and J is TRBJ1-3, with no clear D. The CDR3 sequence is 12 residues long. The germline CDR1 and CDR2 sequences are SGDLS and YYNGEE. Trimming pared 3 bases from V and 9 bases from J, leaving 10 bases between. Here the CDR3 DNA reads TGTGCCAGCAGCGCCACCCAAAGCACCATATATTTT. It yields the protein CASSATQSTIYF.

The V gene is TRBV3-1, the J gene TRBJ2-7; D remains ambiguous. V was clipped by 2 bases and J by 0 bases, with 5 bases between them. Germline V lookup: CDR1 LGHDT, CDR2 YNNKEL (reference sequence). The CDR3 runs to 13 residues. CDR3 sequence: CASSQSPSYEQYF. In nucleotides, the CDR3 is TGTGCCAGCAGCCAAAGCCCCTCCTACGAGCAGTACTTC.

This clonotype was counted at least ten times. CDR3 sequence reads: CASSSWGPEQFF. The CDR3 bases are TGTGCCAGCAGTTCCTGGGGCCCGGAGCAGTTCTTC. This rearrangement joins TRBV28 to TRBJ2-1, with D possibly TRBD1 on 5 matching bases. Deletions cut 4 bases from V and 10 bases from J, with 11 bases between. CDR1 is MDHEN, CDR2 SYDVKM, per germline. CDR3 length: 12 residues.

This clonotype was detected only a few times. One end of the junction varies from germline; a read error may be responsible. CDR3 nucleotide sequence: TGTACCAGCCTGAAGTTAAGAGGGGACTATAGCAATCAGCCCCAGCATTTT. Encoded protein: CTSLKLRGDYSNQPQHF. The V gene is TRBV28, the J gene TRBJ1-5; D perhaps matches TRBD1 (5 bases). This CDR3 has 17 residues. CDR1 and CDR2 from the germline V gene are MDHEN and SYDVKM.

This clonotype was observed a few times. V and J are TRBV10-3 and TRBJ1-6; 8 positions agree with TRBD1. Germline V lookup: CDR1 ENHRY, CDR2 SYGVKD. The length of the CDR3 is 15 residues. V lost 3 bases, J lost 7 bases, and 5 bases stayed unmatched. Written as DNA, the CDR3 is TGTGCCATCAGTGAAACGACAGGGGAAAATTCACCCCTCCACTTT. Residues: CAISETTGENSPLHF.

This clonotype was recorded many times. The rearrangement links TRBV5-1 to TRBJ2-7, with TRBD2 matching over 7 bases. The CDR3 sequence is 12 residues long. Trimming removed 5 bases from V and 7 bases from J; junction bases left unmatched: 6. From germline, CDR1 is SGHRS and CDR2 YFSETQ. The CDR3 region has the DNA TGCGCCAGCAGGGCGGGAGCAGGGGAGCAGTACTTC. This codes for CASRAGAGEQYF.